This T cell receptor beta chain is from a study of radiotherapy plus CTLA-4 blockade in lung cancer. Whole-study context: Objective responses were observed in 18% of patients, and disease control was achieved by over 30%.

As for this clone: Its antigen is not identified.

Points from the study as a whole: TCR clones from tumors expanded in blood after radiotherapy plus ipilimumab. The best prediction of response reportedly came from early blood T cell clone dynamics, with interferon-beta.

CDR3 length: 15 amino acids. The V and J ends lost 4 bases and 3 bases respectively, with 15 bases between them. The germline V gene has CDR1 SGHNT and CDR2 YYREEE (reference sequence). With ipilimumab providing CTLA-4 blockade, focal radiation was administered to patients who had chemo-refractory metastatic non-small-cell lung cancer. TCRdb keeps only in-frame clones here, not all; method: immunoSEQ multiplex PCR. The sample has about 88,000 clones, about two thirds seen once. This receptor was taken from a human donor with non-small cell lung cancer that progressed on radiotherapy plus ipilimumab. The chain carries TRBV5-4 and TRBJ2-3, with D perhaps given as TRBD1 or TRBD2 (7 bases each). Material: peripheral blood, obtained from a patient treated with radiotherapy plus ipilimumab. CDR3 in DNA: TGTGCCAGCAGCCGCCAGGGGGAGGGAACAGATACGCAGTATTTT. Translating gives CASSRQGEGTDTQYF.